The 32 T cell receptor beta chains reported below all come from one sample, sequenced in a study of blood T cell repertoires in COVID-19. Sequencing was performed with immunoSEQ multiplex PCR; in TCRdb, only in-frame clones are kept and a portion is missing. The sample lists 200,000 or so clones; around 82% were seen once. Sequencing used PBMCs or T cells enriched from blood (not recorded which). The receptor set was obtained from a woman aged 45 to 65 who had been exposed to COVID-19.

The chain joins TRBV5-1 to TRBJ2-2; 8 nucleotides match TRBD2. Germline trimming cut 2 bases from V and 6 bases from J; bases unmatched to any gene: 6. Germline assignment: CDR1 SGHRS and CDR2 YFSETQ. This CDR3 is 15 amino acids long. CDR3 region: CASSLERGIPGELFF. The CDR3 nucleotides read TGCGCCAGCAGCTTAGAGCGGGGGATTCCCGGGGAGCTGTTTTTT.

The V and J genes are TRBV7-6 and TRBJ1-3, with D perhaps TRBD1 (5 bases). The germline gives CDR1 SGHVS, CDR2 FNYEAQ. Trimming took off 4 bases at V and 2 bases at J, with 12 bases between the two ends. This CDR3 comprises 15 residues. The CDR3 sequence: CASSSGINTGNTIYF. In DNA form, the CDR3 reads TGTGCCAGCAGCTCAGGGATCAATACTGGAAACACCATATATTTT. Full variable domain (remainder filled in from reference TRBV7-6 and TRBJ1-3): GAGVSQSPRYKVTKRGQDVALRCDPISGHVSLYWYRQALGQGPEFLTYFNYEAQQDKSGLPNDRFSAERPEGSISTLTIQRTEQRDSAMYRCASSSGINTGNTIYFGEGSWLTVV.

The gene calls are TRBV7-8 and TRBJ1-2; 9 nucleotides line up with TRBD1. In germline, CDR1 is SGHVS, CDR2 FQNEAQ. The CDR3 is 14 amino acids. The V segment lost 5 bases and the J segment 4 bases; nucleotides outside the gene matches: 5. The CDR3 sequence is CASSPDRGAYGYTF. The CDR3, as DNA: TGTGCCAGCAGCCCGGACAGGGGTGCCTATGGCTACACCTTC. The full variable domain, its missing parts supplied by reference TRBV7-8 and TRBJ1-2, is GAGVSQSPRYKVAKRGQDVALRCDPISGHVSLFWYQQALGQGPEFLTYFQNEAQLDKSGLPSDRFFAERPEGSVSTLKIQRTQQEDSAVYLCASSPDRGAYGYTFGSGTRLTVV.

This clone has just one count. The genes are TRBV12-3 or TRBV12-4 and TRBJ1-1, with a possible D match to TRBD1 (5 bases). This CDR3 has 13 residues. V was shortened by 5 bases and J by 4 bases, with 11 bases between the two germline ends. This CDR3 reads CASSKAGSTEAFF. Written as DNA, the CDR3 is TGTGCCAGCAGTAAGGCAGGGTCCACTGAAGCTTTCTTT.

This sequence joins TRBV12-3 or TRBV12-4 and TRBJ2-7; unclear D gene. V shed 5 bases and J shed 3 bases, with 11 bases lying between them. CDR3 length: 13 amino acids. The DNA of the CDR3 is TGTGCCAGCAGTCTACGACATGTCTACGAGCAGTACTTC. Residues: CASSLRHVYEQYF.

The genes are TRBV18 and TRBJ1-1; unclear D gene. The length of the CDR3 is 15 residues. Germline V gives CDR1 KGHSH, CDR2 LQKENI. V was pared by 3 bases and J by 0 bases, with 11 bases between. The chain's CDR3 is CASSPSAGLNTEAFF. Here the CDR3 DNA reads TGTGCCAGCTCACCTTCAGCAGGCTTGAACACTGAAGCTTTCTTT.

The V call is TRBV19, the J call TRBJ2-6, with 8 bases identical to TRBD1. The germline V gene encodes CDR1 LNHDA and CDR2 SQIVND (reference sequence). V was pared by 4 bases and J by 2 bases, with 1 base of the junction left unmatched. The CDR3 length is 15 residues. The CDR3 DNA sequence: TGTGCCAGTAGTACGACAGGGGCTGGGGCCAACGTCCTGACTTTC. It yields the protein CASSTTGAGANVLTF.

The table lists this clone with a count of one. The chain combines TRBV15 with TRBJ2-7; D perhaps matches TRBD1 (6 bases). There are 16 residues in the CDR3. CDR1 LNHNV and CDR2 YYDKDF come from the germline V gene (reference sequence). Trimming took off 2 bases at V and 2 bases at J, with 16 bases between the two ends. CDR3 nucleotide sequence: TGTGCCACCAGCAGAAAAGGTGACAGGTCCACCTACGAGCAGTACTTC. Amino acids: CATSRKGDRSTYEQYF.

V and J are TRBV28 and TRBJ1-1, with TRBD1 matching over 7 bases. The germline V gene encodes CDR1 MDHEN and CDR2 SYDVKM. V shed 4 bases and J 2 bases; nucleotides not matched to a gene: 7. The CDR3 sequence is 15 residues long. The CDR3 bases are TGTGCCAGCAGTTCCGGGACAGTTGGCAACACTGAAGCTTTCTTT. It yields the protein CASSSGTVGNTEAFF.

V is TRBV6-1 and J is TRBJ2-5, with 7 bases identical to TRBD2. Germline values: CDR1 MNHNS, CDR2 SASEGT. The J segment lost 5 bases and the V segment lost 4 bases, leaving 13 bases of the junction unmatched. The length of the CDR3 is 16 residues. The CDR3 sequence: CASSGGFRAGEETQYF. DNA of the CDR3: TGTGCCAGCAGTGGAGGGTTCAGGGCGGGGGAGGAGACCCAGTACTTC.

The rearrangement uses TRBV19 and TRBJ1-1; D unclear. Trimming took off 1 base at V and 2 bases at J, with 5 bases between the two ends. CDR3 length: 13 residues. The germline V gene has CDR1 LNHDA and CDR2 SQIVND (reference sequence). The CDR3 spells CASSIGSNTEAFF. CDR3 DNA: TGTGCCAGTAGTATAGGGAGTAACACTGAAGCTTTCTTT.

J is TRBJ1-1 and V is TRBV6-4; D gene uncertain. The CDR3 has 9 amino acids. V lost 8 bases and J 6 bases, leaving 4 bases between the germline ends. Germline loops: CDR1 MRHNA, CDR2 SNTAGT. The CDR3 DNA reads TGTGCCAGCTTCGCTGAAGCTTTCTTT. It encodes CASFAEAFF.

The gene calls are TRBV11-2 and TRBJ2-2, with 14 bases fitting TRBD2. From germline, CDR1 is SGHAT and CDR2 FQNNGV. The CDR3 length is 15 residues. The V and J ends lost 3 bases and 6 bases, in that order; junction bases with no gene match: 0. For the CDR3, the DNA is TGTGCCAGCAGCTTGACTAGCGGGGGGGCCGGGGAGCTGTTTTTT. Protein sequence: CASSLTSGGAGELFF.

The J gene is TRBJ1-5, the V gene TRBV27; D is perhaps TRBD1 (5 bases). The CDR3 spans 16 residues. Trimming took off 6 bases at V and 5 bases at J, with 20 bases between the two ends. Germline V gene sequence: CDR1 MNHEY, CDR2 SMNVEV (reference sequence). CDR3 DNA sequence: TGTGCCAGCAGCCTCTCCGCGGGGGGGTTGGATCAGCCCCAGCATTTT. It encodes CASSLSAGGLDQPQHF.

In this sample, this clone turned up a few times. The rearrangement uses TRBV6-2 or TRBV6-3 and TRBJ1-5, with D hard to call. CDR1 is MNHEY and CDR2 is SVGEGT in the germline V gene. V was cut by 3 bases and J by 4 bases, with 7 bases left in between. The CDR3 covers 13 residues. The CDR3 protein is CASSYGENQPQHF. CDR3 in DNA: TGTGCCAGCAGTTATGGGGAGAATCAGCCCCAGCATTTT.

The V gene is TRBV5-1, the J gene TRBJ1-1, with D possibly matching TRBD1 (5 bases). The CDR3 spans 16 residues. V lost 2 bases and J lost 1, with 15 bases in between. Germline CDR1 reads SGHRS; CDR2 reads YFSETQ. The CDR3 DNA sequence: TGCGCCAGCAGCTTCGGTTGGGGCAGGCAGAACACTGAAGCTTTCTTT. Translating gives CASSFGWGRQNTEAFF. Variable domain in full (rest from reference TRBV5-1 and TRBJ1-1): KAGVTQTPRYLIKTRGQQVTLSCSPISGHRSVSWYQQTPGQGLQFLFEYFSETQRNKGNFPGRFSGRQFSNSRSEMNVSTLELGDSALYLCASSFGWGRQNTEAFFGQGTRLTVV.

This chain links TRBV5-4 with TRBJ2-5, with D maybe TRBD1 (7 bases). CDR1 is SGHNT, CDR2 YYREEE, per germline (reference sequence). CDR3 length: 15 residues. V lost 4 bases and J lost 4, with 17 bases in between. In DNA form, the CDR3 reads TGTGCCAGCAGCCAACAGAGGGGGCGGGGAGAGACCCAGTACTTC. Protein: CASSQQRGRGETQYF.

The CDR3 here is CATSDLTGTGDTGELFF. DNA of the CDR3: TGTGCCACCAGTGATCTGACCGGGACAGGGGACACCGGGGAGCTGTTTTTT. J is TRBJ2-2 and V is TRBV24-1, with 10 bases identical to TRBD1. The trim removed 3 bases at V and 3 bases at J, leaving 6 bases unmatched. This CDR3 is built from 17 residues. Germline loops: CDR1 KGHDR, CDR2 SFDVKD.

The gene calls are TRBV11-2 and TRBJ2-7, with 8 nucleotides matching TRBD2. CDR3 length equals 15 residues. Germline V lookup: CDR1 SGHAT, CDR2 FQNNGV. V lost 4 bases and J lost 3; bases outside the gene matches: 8. CDR3 nucleotides: TGTGCCAGCAGCTGGTATGGAGCGGGGGACTACGAGCAGTACTTC. This encodes CASSWYGAGDYEQYF.

The gene calls are TRBV7-8 and TRBJ1-2; 9 nucleotides align to TRBD1. This CDR3 comprises 13 residues. Germline trimming cut 5 bases from V and 9 bases from J; bases unmatched to any gene: 7. Germline-derived CDR1 and CDR2 are SGHVS and FQNEAQ. The CDR3 loop reads CASSATGGIRYTF. As DNA, the CDR3 is TGTGCCAGCAGCGCAACAGGGGGCATACGCTACACCTTC.

This clone was seen many times. The chain recombines TRBV19 with TRBJ1-5; a possible D gene is TRBD1 (6 bases). In germline, CDR1 is LNHDA, CDR2 SQIVND (reference sequence). The CDR3 runs to 15 residues. Trimming stripped 6 bases from V and 1 base from J, with 13 bases between. The CDR3 DNA reads as TGTGCCAGTAGGCCAAACCAGGGGAGCAATCAGCCCCAGCATTTT. Amino acid sequence: CASRPNQGSNQPQHF.

The chain employs TRBV5-1 and TRBJ2-2; tentatively, D is TRBD1 (6 bases). CDR3 length equals 22 residues. The V end lost 4 bases, the J end lost 9 bases, and 40 bases lay between the germline ends. Germline V gives CDR1 SGHRS, CDR2 YFSETQ. The CDR3: CASSPGWGRGRQSNLGIRELFF. The CDR3 region has the DNA TGCGCCAGCAGCCCTGGTTGGGGCAGGGGACGACAATCAAACCTTGGTATCAGGGAGCTGTTTTTT.

This chain connects TRBV24-1 to TRBJ1-4; TRBD1 matches at 7 bases. CDR1 and CDR2 from the germline V gene are KGHDR and SFDVKD. Trimming cost V 3 bases and J 8 bases; bases outside gene matches: 8. The CDR3 runs to 15 residues. The DNA of the CDR3 is TGTGCCACCAGTGATCCCCGACAGGGTGGAGAAAAACTGTTTTTT. Residues: CATSDPRQGGEKLFF.

The sample holds one count of this clone. V gene TRBV11-2 combines with J gene TRBJ1-2; 9 bases fit TRBD1. Germline loops: CDR1 SGHAT, CDR2 FQNNGV. The ends lost 5 bases at V and 2 bases at J; junction bases unmatched: 3. The CDR3 contains 14 residues. The CDR3 DNA reads TGTGCCAGCAGCCCGGGACAGGGAAACTATGGCTACACCTTC. Its translation: CASSPGQGNYGYTF. Supplemented by reference TRBV11-2 and TRBJ1-2, the full variable domain reads EAGVAQSPRYKIIEKRQSVAFWCNPISGHATLYWYQQILGQGPKLLIQFQNNGVVDDSQLPKDRFSAERLKGVDSTLKIQPAKLEDSAVYLCASSPGQGNYGYTFGSGTRLTVV.

The CDR3 DNA reads as TGCGCCAGCAGCTTGCGCCAGAAGAACACTGAAGCTTTCTTT. This translates into CASSLRQKNTEAFF. The chain employs TRBV5-1 and TRBJ1-1, with D unclear. The germline V gene encodes CDR1 SGHRS and CDR2 YFSETQ. Between the trimmed V and J ends, which lost 1 base and 1 base, there was a span of 8 bases. The CDR3 length is 14 residues.

This chain uses TRBV18 with TRBJ2-1; 9 bases are a match to TRBD1. This CDR3 is 16 amino acids long. Germline CDR1 reads KGHSH; CDR2 reads LQKENI. V was pared by 3 bases and J by 7 bases, with 10 bases of the junction left unmatched. CDR3 sequence: CASSPGQGQFGNEQFF. The CDR3, as DNA: TGTGCCAGCTCACCGGGACAGGGACAATTCGGAAATGAGCAGTTCTTC.

The chain is built from TRBV30 and TRBJ1-2, with 7 nucleotides matching TRBD1. The CDR3 has 14 amino acids. V lost 4 bases to trimming and J lost 0 bases; unmatched junction nucleotides: 5. Germline-derived CDR1 and CDR2 are GTSNPN and SVGIG (reference sequence). CDR3 protein: CAWTGGLANYGYTF. The DNA for the CDR3 is TGTGCCTGGACAGGGGGACTTGCTAACTATGGCTACACCTTC.

J is TRBJ1-1 and V is TRBV29-1; D unclear. Germline V gene sequence: CDR1 SQVTM, CDR2 ANQGSEA. The CDR3 loop spans 12 amino acids. Between the trimmed V and J ends, which lost 7 bases and 4 bases, there was a span of 13 bases. Here the CDR3 reads CSASRPGTEAFF. The CDR3, as DNA: TGCAGCGCGTCAAGGCCGGGCACTGAAGCTTTCTTT.

J is TRBJ2-7 and V is TRBV5-6; tentative D call: TRBD1 (6 bases). V gave up 1 base and J gave up 2 bases, with 7 bases separating them. There are 13 residues in the CDR3. The germline CDR1 and CDR2 sequences are SGHDT and YYEEEE. The DNA of the CDR3 is TGTGCCAGCAGCTTGCGACAGGCCTACGAGCAGTACTTC. Translating it yields CASSLRQAYEQYF.

V usage is TRBV25-1 and J usage is TRBJ1-6; D unresolved. V lost 4 bases and J lost 14, with 12 bases in between. The length of the CDR3 is 12 residues. Germline CDR1 MGHDK, CDR2 SYGVNS. The CDR3 DNA reads TGTGCCAGCAGTGTAGGGAGCCAGGCCCTCCACTTT. Translating gives CASSVGSQALHF.

The J gene is TRBJ1-1, the V gene TRBV15; 10 positions agree with TRBD1. This CDR3 is built from 15 residues. J was trimmed by 4 bases and V by 6 bases; bases with no gene match: 8. Germline V lookup: CDR1 LNHNV, CDR2 YYDKDF (reference sequence). As DNA, the CDR3 is TGTGCCACCAGACATACGAGGACAGGGGGCACTGAAGCTTTCTTT. Translating gives CATRHTRTGGTEAFF.

This clone came up a few times. The chain uses TRBV7-7 and TRBJ1-1, with D perhaps matching TRBD1 (6 bases). Trimming stripped 3 bases from V and 5 bases from J, with 10 bases between. This CDR3 comprises 13 residues. Germline CDR1 SSHAT, CDR2 FNYEAQ (reference sequence). The chain's CDR3 is CASSLGTGTEAFF. CDR3 sequence (DNA): TGTGCCAGCAGCTTGGGAACAGGGACTGAAGCTTTCTTT.